The clone carrying this T cell receptor (beta chain) is a singleton in its sample. What it binds is not known. With 60 Vbeta and 13 Jbeta primers, the PCR was carried out. The table came from immunoSEQ multiplex PCR; TCRdb's copy has only in-frame clones and leaves some out. The sample consists of about 300,000 clones, about nine tenths of them appearing once. The record originates from a study of cytomegalovirus exposure and HLA in healthy donors. About the research overall: Clustering assigned roughly 81% of the roughly 420 genotyped donors to the Caucasian-associated ancestry cluster. Study conclusions and caveats: Segments of the TCR beta V type were, in most cases, productive about 87% or about 30% of the time in an earlier analysis. Later on, analysis showed that most CMV-associated TCR beta chains appeared to be HLA-restricted.

The TCR comes from a man aged 40-49 years in good health and CMV-seropositive. Sequenced sample: PBMCs.

The CDR3 DNA reads TGTGCCAGCAGCCTCACCCTAGGCGGACTCGACGAGCAGTACTTC. Residues: CASSLTLGGLDEQYF. The rearrangement joins TRBV7-9 to TRBJ2-5; D possibly corresponds to TRBD2 (5 bases). The J call is uncertain, as TRBJ2-7 better fits the DNA end. Germline V gene lookup returns CDR1 SEHNR and CDR2 FQNEAQ (reference sequence). This CDR3 contains 15 residues.